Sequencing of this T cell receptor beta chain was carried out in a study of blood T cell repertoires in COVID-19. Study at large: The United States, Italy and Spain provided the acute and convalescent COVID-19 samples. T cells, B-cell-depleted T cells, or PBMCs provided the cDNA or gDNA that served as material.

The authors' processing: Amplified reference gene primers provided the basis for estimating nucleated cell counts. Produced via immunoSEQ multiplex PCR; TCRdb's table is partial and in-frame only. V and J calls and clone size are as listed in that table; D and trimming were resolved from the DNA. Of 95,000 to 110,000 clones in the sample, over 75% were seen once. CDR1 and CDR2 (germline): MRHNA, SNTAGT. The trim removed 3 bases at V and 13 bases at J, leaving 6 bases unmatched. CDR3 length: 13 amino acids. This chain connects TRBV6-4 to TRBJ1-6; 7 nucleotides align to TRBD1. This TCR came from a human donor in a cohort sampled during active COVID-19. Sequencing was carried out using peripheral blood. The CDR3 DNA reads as TGTGCCAGCAGTGAACAGGGGACAACCCCCCTCCACTTT. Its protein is CASSEQGTTPLHF.